The text below deals with one T cell receptor beta chain. This sample is part of a study of Ad26.COV2.S vaccination and SARS-CoV-2 variants. About the research overall: Sample donor was a member of the COV1001 Ad26.COV2.S trial arm.

The treatment was: around 19 received Ad26.COV2.S at low or high dose, single or two shots; a few received placebo; per-sample allocation not given. Vaccine and placebo recipients were sampled on day 63 after the first injection. Cohort 1b enrolled adults aged 18-55 years in Boston. Expressing Wuhan-strain SARS-CoV-2 spike, an Ad26 vector served as the vaccine. CDR1 and CDR2 from the germline V gene are SGHRS and YFSETQ. This CDR3 spans 15 amino acids. The V end lost 7 bases, the J end lost 1 base, and 12 bases lay between the germline ends. Measured with immunoSEQ multiplex PCR; TCRdb has only the in-frame clones, and not every one. The data contain 350,000 to 550,000 clones, 89% of them singletons.

The sample here was peripheral blood, taken in a trial of Ad26.COV2.S vaccine versus placebo. The chain joins TRBV5-1 to TRBJ2-6; D is perhaps TRBD1 (5 bases). The TCR sequence derives from a person between 18 and 59 years old who received the Ad26.COV2.S COVID-19 vaccine or a placebo. The CDR3 region has the DNA TGCGCCAGCCACAGGTCTGGGTCTGGGGCCAACGTCCTGACTTTC. It codes for CASHRSGSGANVLTF.